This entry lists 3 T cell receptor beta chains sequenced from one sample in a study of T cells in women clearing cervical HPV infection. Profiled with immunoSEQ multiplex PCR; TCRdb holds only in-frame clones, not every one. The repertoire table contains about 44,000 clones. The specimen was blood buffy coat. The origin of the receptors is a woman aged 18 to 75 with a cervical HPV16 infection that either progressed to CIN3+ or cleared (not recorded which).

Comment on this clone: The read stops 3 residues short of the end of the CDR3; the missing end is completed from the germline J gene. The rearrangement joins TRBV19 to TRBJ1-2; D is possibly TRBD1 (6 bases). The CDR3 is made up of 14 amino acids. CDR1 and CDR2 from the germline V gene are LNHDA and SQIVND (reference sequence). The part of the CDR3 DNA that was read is TGTGCCAGTAGTATAGTGGACAGCTCCTACGAC. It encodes CASSIVDSSYD. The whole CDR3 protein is CASSIVDSSYDYTF.

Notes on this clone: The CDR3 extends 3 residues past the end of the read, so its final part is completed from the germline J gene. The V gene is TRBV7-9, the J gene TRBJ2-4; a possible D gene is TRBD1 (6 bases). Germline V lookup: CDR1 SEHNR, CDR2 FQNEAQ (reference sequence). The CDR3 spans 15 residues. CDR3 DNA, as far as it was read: TGTGCCAGCAGCCCACAGGGCCTAGCTAACTATGGT. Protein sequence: CASSPQGLANYG. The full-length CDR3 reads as CASSPQGLANYGQYF.

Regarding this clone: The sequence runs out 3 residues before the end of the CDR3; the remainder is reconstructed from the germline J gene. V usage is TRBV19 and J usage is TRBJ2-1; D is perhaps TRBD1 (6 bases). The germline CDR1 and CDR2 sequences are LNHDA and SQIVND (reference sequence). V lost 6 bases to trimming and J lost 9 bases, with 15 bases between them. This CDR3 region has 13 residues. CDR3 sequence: CASRRQAFGEQFF. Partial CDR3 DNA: TGTGCCAGTAGGAGACAGGCTTTCGGTGAG.